Listed here is a single TCR beta chain. Antigen: not known. The V end was cut by 3 bases, the J end by 11 bases, with 19 bases between. This CDR3 comprises 14 residues. Germline V gene sequence: CDR1 LNHDA, CDR2 SQIVND (reference sequence). The PCR ran on 60 Vbeta and 13 Jbeta primers. Here immunoSEQ multiplex PCR was the method, and the copy in TCRdb shows in-frame clones only, minus some. The repertoire holds 150,000 to 200,000 clones, with 80% as singletons. The data derive from a study of cytomegalovirus exposure and HLA in healthy donors. Overall study findings and caveats: V segments that were indistinguishable, TRBV6-2 and TRBV6-3 among them, were omitted from analysis. An assumption of roughly uniform sequencing depth across donors underlay the presence/absence analyses. The authors enumerated over 150 TCR beta chains as linked to cytomegalovirus.

The chain joins TRBV19 to TRBJ1-1; D perhaps matches TRBD1 (5 bases). The TCR comes from a man between 18 and 29 years old in good health and CMV-seropositive. Specimen: PBMCs. CDR3 region: CASSMGPSRQGAFF. DNA for the CDR3: TGTGCCAGTAGTATGGGGCCATCTAGGCAAGGGGCTTTCTTT.